This is a list of T cell receptor beta chains from one sample in a study of regulatory T cells in long-lasting Graves disease. MiXCR, run by TCRdb on the multiplex PCR reads, gives a single entry per CDR3 protein. Among more than 300,000 distinct CDR3 sequences, roughly 15% were seen once, and the ten largest hold 22%. The sequencing used peripheral blood mononuclear cells (PBMCs), collected at new diagnosis, from a patient treated with antithyroid drugs. The receptors stem from a female donor with Graves disease. The CDR3 runs from the conserved cysteine through the conserved F or W. The D gene is left open where the match is weak. Clone sizes are given selectively: once, few, many, or a class where the clone is expanded.

TRBJ2-5 | TRBV3-1 | NA | many | TGTGCCAGCAGCCAGACACGCACAGAGACCCAGTACTTC | CASSQTRTETQYF
TRBJ2-7 | TRBV20-1 | NA | many | TGCAGTGCTAGTGGGGCTTCTGGGCTCAGCGAGCAGTACTTC | CSASGASGLSEQYF
TRBJ1-1 | TRBV5-1 | NA | many | TGCGCCAGCAGCTTCAGGGGAGATGGGACTGAAGCTTTCTTT | CASSFRGDGTEAFF
TRBJ2-2 | TRBV24-1 | NA | NA | TGTGCCACCAGTGATTTGAAGAGGGATACCGGGGAGCTGTTTTTT | CATSDLKRDTGELFF
TRBJ2-1 | TRBV15 | TRBD2 | NA | TGTGCCACCAGCAGCCCCAGCGGGAGGGCCCACAATGAGCAGTTCTTC | CATSSPSGRAHNEQFF
TRBJ1-5 | TRBV4-3 | NA | NA | TGCGCCAGCAGCCAAGGAAGGGGGTATAGCAATCAGCCCCAGCATTTT | CASSQGRGYSNQPQHF
TRBJ2-7 | TRBV6-5 | NA | many | TGTGCCAGCAGTTACGGTGGTTGGGTTCGTCCAGGCGAGCAGTACTTC | CASSYGGWVRPGEQYF
TRBJ1-5 | TRBV12-3/TRBV12-4 | NA | many | TGTGCCAGCGGCGATAGCGCTAGCAATCAGCCCCAGCATTTT | CASGDSASNQPQHF
TRBJ1-4 | TRBV3-1 | NA | few | TGTGCCAGCAGCCGCCGACTGCTACTCGATGAAAAACTGTTTTTT | CASSRRLLLDEKLFF
TRBJ1-3 | TRBV6-2/TRBV6-3 | TRBD1 | NA | TGTGCCAGCAGATGGGACAGGGATATATCTGGAAACACCATATATTTT | CASRWDRDISGNTIYF
TRBJ2-3 | TRBV15 | NA | NA | TGTGCCACCAGCAGGGACAGCACAGATACGCAGTATTTT | CATSRDSTDTQYF
TRBJ1-2 | TRBV5-4 | NA | many | TGTGCCAGCAGCTTATGGAGCGCAGGGAATAACTATGGCTACACCTTC | CASSLWSAGNNYGYTF
TRBJ2-7 | TRBV24-1 | TRBD1 | few | TGTGCCACCAGTGACACGGGACAGGGTAATAACGAGCAGTACTTC | CATSDTGQGNNEQYF
TRBJ2-5 | TRBV3-1 | NA | few | TGTGCCAGCAGCCATCTAGGGCAAGAGACCCAGTACTTC | CASSHLGQETQYF
TRBJ1-1 | TRBV19 | NA | many | TGTGCCACCATGACGGGTAACACTGAAGCTTTCTTT | CATMTGNTEAFF
TRBJ2-5 | TRBV12-3/TRBV12-4 | TRBD1 | many | TGTGCCAGCAGTCTAGGGACAGGGGGCTGGGAGACCCAGTACTTC | CASSLGTGGWETQYF
TRBJ1-5 | TRBV7-2 | NA | many | TGTGCCAGCAGCTTCGTCCATCAGCCCCAGCATTTT | CASSFVHQPQHF
TRBJ1-4 | TRBV5-1 | NA | NA | TGCGCCAGCAGCGGCGGCAGGGAGGGCGAAAAACTGTTTTTT | CASSGGREGEKLFF
TRBJ2-7 | TRBV11-3 | NA | many | TGTACCAGCAGCCCAGGGGAGGCGAGCTCCTACGAGCAGTACTTC | CTSSPGEASSYEQYF
TRBJ2-3 | TRBV9 | TRBD1 | many | TGTGCCAGCAGCGTAGGGGGACAGGGTACGGATACGCAGTATTTT | CASSVGGQGTDTQYF
TRBJ1-1 | TRBV27 | TRBD1 | many | TGTGCCAGCAGTTTTGGGACAGGGGGCCGGGAGAACACTGAAGCTTTCTTT | CASSFGTGGRENTEAFF
TRBJ2-2 | TRBV7-9 | NA | many | TGTGCCAGCAGCTTCGAGCAAGCAAGGAACACCGGGGAGCTGTTTTTT | CASSFEQARNTGELFF
TRBJ1-2 | TRBV5-1 | NA | many | TGCGCCAGCAGGAAGGACTACAGCTTTGTTGGCTACACCTTC | CASRKDYSFVGYTF
TRBJ2-7 | TRBV6-5 | NA | few | TGTGCCAGCAGTTACTCGATCTGGAACGAGCAGTACTTC | CASSYSIWNEQYF
TRBJ1-2 | TRBV27 | NA | many | TGTGCCAGCAGGCAGGGAACCAACTATGGCTACACCTTC | CASRQGTNYGYTF
TRBJ2-1 | TRBV7-2 | TRBD1 | NA | TGTGCCAGCAGCCTGGGACAGGGGGCTGGGGATGAGCAGTTCTTC | CASSLGQGAGDEQFF
TRBJ2-1 | TRBV11-2 | NA | many | TGTGCCAGCAGCTTATTCTTTGGCGTGCCCCTACTAACCGAGCAGTTCTTC | CASSLFFGVPLLTEQFF
TRBJ1-5 | TRBV28 | NA | many | TGTGCCAGCAGTTCGCCGGGATCGGGGCAGCCCCAGCATTTT | CASSSPGSGQPQHF
TRBJ1-1 | TRBV20-1 | NA | many | TGCAGTGCCCTTGGCCCGACAGCCTCGAATGAAGCTTTCTTT | CSALGPTASNEAFF
TRBJ2-3 | TRBV6-5 | TRBD2 | many | TGTGCCAGCAGTTACTCGTGGACTAGCGGAACTAGCACAGATACGCAGTATTTT | CASSYSWTSGTSTDTQYF
TRBJ1-5 | TRBV2 | TRBD1 | many | TGTGCCAGCTCCCTTAGAATTGGACAGGGGATGCATCAGCCCCAGCATTTT | CASSLRIGQGMHQPQHF
TRBJ1-4 | TRBV28 | TRBD1 | many | TGTGCCAGCAGCCCCGGGGACAGGGGACAGGAAAAACTGTTTTTT | CASSPGDRGQEKLFF
TRBJ2-1 | TRBV6-2/TRBV6-3 | TRBD2 | few | TGTGCCATCTATCGGGAGGGGGGCAATGAGCAGTTCTTC | CAIYREGGNEQFF
TRBJ2-7 | TRBV7-2 | NA | many | TGTGCCAGCAGTTATTCCTCGACGGTCTCCTACGAGCAGTACTTC | CASSYSSTVSYEQYF
TRBJ2-3 | TRBV10-3 | NA | NA | TGTGCCATCAGTGAGTCGACAGGCACAGATACGCAGTATTTT | CAISESTGTDTQYF
TRBJ1-2 | TRBV5-6 | TRBD1 | many | TGTGCCAGCAGCTTGGGACAGGGCGCTGGCTACACCTTC | CASSLGQGAGYTF
TRBJ2-5 | TRBV7-8 | TRBD1 | many | TGTGCCAGCAGTTCGGGACAGGGTAGGGAGACCCAGTACTTC | CASSSGQGRETQYF
TRBJ2-2 | TRBV12-3/TRBV12-4 | TRBD1 | many | TGTGCCAGCACTCCTACCTGGGGACAGCAAATCTTGGAGCTGTTTTTT | CASTPTWGQQILELFF
TRBJ2-1 | TRBV27 | NA | many | TGTGCCAGCAGGAACGGAGCTAATGAGCAGTTCTTC | CASRNGANEQFF
TRBJ2-3 | TRBV7-3 | NA | NA | TGTGCCAGCAGCTTTCAAATCGGGAATCCTCCCCGACCTGGCACAGATACGCAGTATTTT | CASSFQIGNPPRPGTDTQYF
TRBJ2-3 | TRBV7-2 | NA | many | TGTGCCAGCAGCTCCCTCGGAGGGAGGAGCGCAGATACGCAGTATTTT | CASSSLGGRSADTQYF
TRBJ2-2 | TRBV11-2 | NA | many | TGTGCCAGCAGCCAACGGGCGGACAGCTTCACCGGGGAGCTGTTTTTT | CASSQRADSFTGELFF
TRBJ1-4 | TRBV5-1 | NA | many | TGCGCCAGCAGCTTGACCGGGGATGCAACTAATGAAAAACTGTTTTTT | CASSLTGDATNEKLFF
TRBJ2-2 | TRBV7-8 | NA | NA | TGTGCCGTCGGCTTTAACACCGGGGAGCTGTTTTTT | CAVGFNTGELFF
TRBJ1-5 | TRBV10-3 | TRBD1 | NA | TGTGCCATCAGGGCCGGGACAGGGAGCAATCAGCCCCAGCATTTT | CAIRAGTGSNQPQHF
TRBJ1-1 | TRBV20-1 | NA | many | TGCAGTGCTATCTGGGCCACTGAAGCTTTCTTT | CSAIWATEAFF
TRBJ1-1 | TRBV20-1 | NA | many | TGCAGTGCTAGCGGGGGGAAGTACACTGAAGCTTTCTTT | CSASGGKYTEAFF
TRBJ1-5 | TRBV12-3/TRBV12-4 | NA | many | TGTGCCAGCAGTTTGGAGGGATACGGCAATCAGCCCCAGCATTTT | CASSLEGYGNQPQHF
TRBJ2-7 | TRBV28 | TRBD1 | many | TGTGCCAGCAGTTCCTCAGGACAGGGGGGCTACGAGCAGTACTTC | CASSSSGQGGYEQYF
TRBJ1-3 | TRBV20-1 | NA | many | TGCAGTGCTGAGGGACCCTCCTCTGGAAACACCATATATTTT | CSAEGPSSGNTIYF
TRBJ2-1 | TRBV9 | TRBD2 | few | TGTGCCAGCAGCGGAGGGACTAGCGGGAGGGCCTGGCCCTACAATGAGCAGTTCTTC | CASSGGTSGRAWPYNEQFF
TRBJ1-5 | TRBV20-1 | TRBD1 | NA | TGCAGTGCTGGTAAACAGGGGGCAAGCAATCAGCCCCAGCATTTT | CSAGKQGASNQPQHF
TRBJ1-5 | TRBV2 | NA | NA | TGTGCCAGCAGCAAAGGAGAGGGCCTCAGCTATGGTTTT | CASSKGEGLSYGF
TRBJ2-7 | TRBV7-9 | TRBD2 | few | TGTGCCAGCAGCTCCGGGACTAGCGGGAGGGAGCAGTACTTC | CASSSGTSGREQYF
TRBJ1-2 | TRBV20-1 | NA | many | TGCAGTGCTAGAGGTTTTGGAGGGCGCGGCTACACCTTC | CSARGFGGRGYTF
TRBJ2-7 | TRBV11-2 | NA | NA | TGTGCCAGCAGCCCGAGCCGGGACACAGTCTACGAGCAGTACTTC | CASSPSRDTVYEQYF
TRBJ1-1 | TRBV24-1 | NA | few | TGTGCCACCAAATCCCCAGGGGCGAACACTGAAGCTTTCTTT | CATKSPGANTEAFF
TRBJ1-2 | TRBV5-6 | NA | many | TGTGCCAGCAGCCCCGCTACGTTACCATATGATGGCTACACCTTC | CASSPATLPYDGYTF
TRBJ2-5 | TRBV11-2 | NA | NA | TGTGCCAGCAGCCCTTCGACAGGCACCCAAGAGACCCAGTACTTC | CASSPSTGTQETQYF
TRBJ2-1 | TRBV12-3/TRBV12-4 | NA | many | TGTGCCAGCAGTCCCTATAGGGAAGAGCAGTTCTTC | CASSPYREEQFF